A single sample is the source of the 9 T cell receptor beta chains below, sequenced in a study of T cell changes during pregnancy in multiple sclerosis. Sequenced by immunoSEQ multiplex PCR; TCRdb stores in-frame clones only, minus some. This table has 30,000 to 45,000 clones, approximately 92% appearing once. Sample: PBMCs (not recorded whether the cells were cultured). Source of these receptors: a female donor with multiple sclerosis, enrolled in a pregnancy study.

The CDR3 loop reads CASSRVVSEAFF. CDR3 DNA: TGTGCCAGCAGTAGGGTCGTTTCTGAAGCTTTCTTT. The rearrangement links TRBV6-6 to TRBJ1-1; D not certain. The V and J ends lost 5 bases and 6 bases respectively, with 10 bases between them. CDR3 length: 12 residues. Germline V gives CDR1 MNHNY, CDR2 SVGAGI (reference sequence).

This chain joins TRBV30 and TRBJ1-1; D not resolved. This CDR3 spans 12 amino acids. With 0 bases removed from V and 8 bases from J, the gap between germline ends came to 10 bases. Looked up from germline, CDR1 is GTSNPN and CDR2 is SVGIG (reference sequence). CDR3 sequence: CAWSVAHTEAFF. In DNA, the CDR3 is TGTGCCTGGAGTGTAGCTCATACCGAAGCTTTCTTT.

This chain joins TRBV6-5 and TRBJ1-1; TRBD1 is a possible D gene (5 bases). CDR1 and CDR2 (germline): MNHEY, SVGAGI. The CDR3 has 15 amino acids. Trimming left V 7 bases short and J 2 bases short, with 17 bases between. The CDR3 protein is CASTSTGALNTEAFF. CDR3 in DNA: TGTGCCAGCACATCGACCGGGGCCCTTAACACTGAAGCTTTCTTT.

The chain uses TRBV6-6 and TRBJ2-2; D perhaps matches TRBD2 (5 bases). Germline CDR1 reads MNHNY; CDR2 reads SVGAGI (reference sequence). V was shortened by 4 bases and J by 6 bases, with 12 bases between the two germline ends. The CDR3 contains 14 residues. This chain's CDR3 is CASSSLGSAGELFF. The CDR3 nucleotides are TGTGCCAGCAGTTCACTAGGATCTGCCGGGGAGCTGTTTTTT.

This clone was seen a handful of times. The V gene is TRBV9, the J gene TRBJ2-3, with a tentative D call TRBD1 (6 bases). Germline CDR1 reads SGDLS; CDR2 reads YYNGEE. V lost 3 bases and J lost 5, with 13 bases in between. There are 14 residues in the CDR3. The DNA of the CDR3 is TGTGCCAGCAGCGCCTGGGGGCAGGTAGATACGCAGTATTTT. This codes for CASSAWGQVDTQYF.

The J gene is TRBJ2-2, the V gene TRBV27; D remains unclear. Per the germline V gene, CDR1 is MNHEY and CDR2 is SMNVEV (reference sequence). V was cut by 0 bases and J by 4 bases, with 9 bases left in between. The CDR3 loop spans 15 amino acids. The CDR3, as DNA: TGTGCCAGCAGTTTATCCGGTCACACCACCGGGGAGCTGTTTTTT. Translation: CASSLSGHTTGELFF.

This chain joins TRBV7-2 and TRBJ2-5; D is perhaps TRBD1 (6 bases). The CDR3 extends over 14 amino acids. Deletions cut 5 bases from V and 1 base from J, with 11 bases between. Germline V gene sequence: CDR1 SGHTA, CDR2 FQGNSA. For the CDR3, the DNA is TGTGCCAGCAGCAAGGACAGCCTCCAAGAGACCCAGTACTTC. Translated: CASSKDSLQETQYF.

CDR3 in amino acids: CAWSVEGNEQFF. CDR3 nucleotides: TGTGCCTGGAGTGTGGAGGGGAATGAGCAGTTCTTC. V usage is TRBV30 and J usage is TRBJ2-1, with TRBD2 as a possible D gene (6 bases). The CDR3 has 12 amino acids. Trimming left V 0 bases short and J 7 bases short, with 7 bases between. Germline V gene lookup returns CDR1 GTSNPN and CDR2 SVGIG (reference sequence).

The gene calls are TRBV25-1 and TRBJ2-5; D gene uncertain. Trimming pared 2 bases from V and 2 bases from J, leaving 6 bases between. The germline gives CDR1 MGHDK, CDR2 SYGVNS. The CDR3 loop spans 13 amino acids. For the CDR3, the DNA is TGTGCCAGCAGTGAAGTAGGGCAAGAGACCCAGTACTTC. Its translation is CASSEVGQETQYF.